A selection of T cell receptor beta chains follows, all from one sample in a study of blood T cells in healthy people across ages. TCRdb itself ran the 5' RACE reads through MiXCR, one entry per CDR3 protein. The table records more than 700,000 distinct CDR3 sequences, about 53% of them present only once. Sequenced input: blood. The receptors derive from a man older than 75 in good health. Both conserved end residues are part of each CDR3. The D gene is left open where the match is weak. Some rows mark clone size as missing; the rest say once, few, many or name a class of expanded clone.

d_gene	abundance	v_gene	j_gene	CDR3aa	CDR3nt
NA	few	TRBV4-1	TRBJ2-7	CASSHPARYEQYF	TGCGCCAGCAGCCATCCCGCCCGGTACGAGCAGTACTTC
NA	NA	TRBV7-9	TRBJ2-1	CASLEGALYEQFF	TGTGCCAGTTTGGAGGGGGCGTTGTATGAGCAGTTCTTC
NA	NA	TRBV12-3/TRBV12-4	TRBJ2-1	CASSLRRGGQFF	TGTGCCAGCAGCTTAAGGAGAGGCGGGCAGTTCTTC
NA	NA	TRBV5-5	TRBJ2-6	CASSLDGYSGANVLTF	TGTGCCAGCAGCCTGGACGGCTACTCTGGGGCCAACGTCCTGACTTTC
TRBD2	NA	TRBV9	TRBJ2-1	CASSVLAGEYNEQFF	TGTGCCAGCAGCGTCTTAGCGGGCGAGTACAATGAGCAGTTCTTC
NA	NA	TRBV11-2	TRBJ2-7	CASSLRVVETSYEQYF	TGTGCCAGCAGCTTAAGGGTCGTGGAGACCTCCTACGAGCAGTACTTC
NA	NA	TRBV7-9	TRBJ1-2	CASSAPLKGALGGYTF	TGTGCCAGCAGCGCTCCCTTGAAAGGGGCCCTGGGTGGCTACACCTTC
TRBD1	NA	TRBV9	TRBJ2-7	CASSPIGTGGFYEQYF	TGTGCCAGCAGCCCGATAGGGACAGGGGGCTTCTACGAGCAGTACTTC
NA	NA	TRBV7-8	TRBJ2-7	CASSLETSGQGQYF	TGTGCCAGCAGCTTAGAGACTAGCGGACAGGGGCAGTACTTC
NA	NA	TRBV6-2/TRBV6-3	TRBJ1-1	CASSYGRVNTEAFF	TGTGCCAGCAGTTACGGCAGGGTGAACACTGAAGCTTTCTTT
NA	once	TRBV27	TRBJ2-1	CASSRFGRDHNEQFF	TGTGCCAGCAGCCGTTTCGGCAGGGATCACAATGAGCAGTTCTTC
NA	NA	TRBV9	TRBJ2-5	CASSKEARGGNEQYF	TGTGCCAGCAGCAAGGAGGCAAGGGGGGGGAATGAGCAGTACTTC
TRBD1	NA	TRBV29-1	TRBJ2-3	CSVPTWTGRDAYF	TGCAGCGTCCCCACTTGGACAGGGCGAGACGCGTATTTT
NA	NA	TRBV7-2	TRBJ2-2	CASSLAWGMGTGELFF	TGTGCCAGCAGCCTAGCGTGGGGTATGGGGACCGGGGAGCTGTTTTTT
NA	NA	TRBV12-3/TRBV12-4	TRBJ2-1	CASTLGVATNNEQFF	TGTGCCAGCACCCTTGGGGTAGCGACAAACAATGAGCAGTTCTTC
NA	NA	TRBV5-1	TRBJ1-1	CASSFETRDGTEAFF	TGCGCCAGCAGCTTCGAAACCCGGGACGGCACTGAAGCTTTCTTT
NA	NA	TRBV10-3	TRBJ2-1	CAISAGTLHYNEQFF	TGTGCCATCAGTGCAGGGACCTTGCATTACAATGAGCAGTTCTTC
NA	NA	TRBV6-6	TRBJ1-4	CASRVEGATNEKLFF	TGTGCCAGCAGAGTGGAGGGGGCAACTAATGAAAAACTGTTTTTT
TRBD2	many	TRBV12-3/TRBV12-4	TRBJ2-7	CASSISGSSYEQYF	TGTGCCAGCAGTATAAGCGGGAGCTCCTACGAGCAGTACTTC
NA	few	TRBV2	TRBJ2-7	CASSPGAVHYEQYF	TGTGCCAGCAGCCCCGGGGCAGTCCATTACGAGCAGTACTTC
NA	NA	TRBV7-7	TRBJ2-3	CASSPTPSSTDTQYF	TGTGCTAGCAGCCCGACTCCTTCCTCAACAGATACGCAGTATTTT
NA	once	TRBV2	TRBJ2-1	CAKGGGSSYNEQFF	TGTGCCAAGGGGGGCGGGAGCTCCTACAATGAGCAGTTCTTC
NA	few	TRBV15	TRBJ1-2	CATSTPREGGTYGYTF	TGTGCCACCAGCACCCCCCGGGAAGGGGGGACCTATGGCTACACCTTC
NA	NA	TRBV4-1	TRBJ1-1	CASSGGDSGNTEAFF	TGCGCCAGCAGCGGAGGGGACTCGGGGAACACTGAAGCTTTCTTT
NA	NA	TRBV27	TRBJ2-3	CASSLVVSGDTQYF	TGTGCCAGCAGTTTAGTGGTTTCAGGAGATACGCAGTATTTT
NA	NA	TRBV2	TRBJ2-3	CASSESVAPRNTQYF	TGTGCCAGCAGTGAGAGTGTGGCTCCCAGGAATACGCAGTATTTT
TRBD2	NA	TRBV20-1	TRBJ2-3	CSARSLAGVTDTQYF	TGCAGTGCTAGGTCTTTAGCGGGAGTCACAGATACGCAGTATTTT
NA	NA	TRBV5-1	TRBJ2-5	CASSLEGRREETQYF	TGCGCCAGCAGCTTGGAAGGCCGGCGGGAAGAGACCCAGTACTTC
TRBD1	few	TRBV29-1	TRBJ1-2	CSVASGGSHGYTF	TGCAGCGTTGCCTCAGGGGGCTCTCACGGCTACACCTTC
NA	few	TRBV7-2	TRBJ2-1	CASTTKGGAKNEQFF	TGTGCCAGCACCACTAAGGGGGGGGCGAAGAATGAGCAGTTCTTC
NA	NA	TRBV20-1	TRBJ1-5	CSARGQEGNQPQHF	TGCAGTGCTAGAGGACAGGAAGGCAATCAGCCCCAGCATTTT
TRBD2	NA	TRBV20-1	TRBJ2-1	CSARLAGGHNEQFF	TGCAGTGCTAGATTAGCGGGCGGCCACAATGAGCAGTTCTTC
NA	NA	TRBV6-6	TRBJ2-5	CASKGGYQETQYF	TGTGCCAGCAAGGGGGGGTACCAAGAGACCCAGTACTTC
NA	NA	TRBV20-1	TRBJ2-2	CSAGRAANTGELFF	TGCAGTGCTGGTAGGGCCGCGAACACCGGGGAGCTGTTTTTT
TRBD1	few	TRBV7-3	TRBJ2-1	CASSRDDRGYNNEQFF	TGTGCCAGCAGCCGCGATGACAGGGGATATAACAATGAGCAGTTCTTC
TRBD1	many	TRBV5-1	TRBJ2-6	CASSLGQNSGANVLTF	TGCGCCAGCAGCCTGGGACAGAACTCTGGGGCCAACGTCCTGACTTTC
TRBD1	NA	TRBV20-1	TRBJ1-1	CSVDRGRDTEAFF	TGCAGTGTGGACAGGGGACGGGACACTGAAGCTTTCTTT
NA	NA	TRBV21-1	TRBJ2-1	CASSKEARGVRYNEQFF	TGTGCCAGCAGCAAAGAGGCCAGGGGGGTCCGATACAATGAGCAGTTCTTC
TRBD1	NA	TRBV18	TRBJ2-7	CASSPLDRAGEQYF	TGTGCCAGCTCACCCCTGGACAGGGCGGGCGAGCAGTACTTC
TRBD1	few	TRBV2	TRBJ2-7	CASSEGGTGRYEQYF	TGTGCCAGCAGTGAAGGTGGGACAGGGCGCTACGAGCAGTACTTC
TRBD1	many	TRBV20-1	TRBJ2-7	CSAKPGQGYEQYF	TGCAGTGCTAAGCCGGGACAGGGCTACGAGCAGTACTTC
NA	once	TRBV20-1	TRBJ1-1	CSARDRNSGSTEAFF	TGCAGTGCTAGAGATAGGAACAGCGGGAGCACTGAAGCTTTCTTT
TRBD1	few	TRBV5-1	TRBJ2-3	CASSPGTGSPDTQYF	TGCGCCAGCAGCCCCGGGACAGGGTCCCCAGATACGCAGTATTTT
NA	NA	TRBV6-1	TRBJ1-2	CASSDFTGARYGYTF	TGTGCCAGCAGTGATTTTACAGGAGCCCGCTATGGCTACACCTTC
TRBD1	few	TRBV6-5	TRBJ2-5	CASSLGQLRETQYF	TGTGCCAGCAGCCTGGGACAGCTCCGAGAGACCCAGTACTTC
TRBD2	NA	TRBV20-1	TRBJ2-1	CSARERTRSNEQFF	TGCAGTGCTAGAGAACGGACTAGGTCCAATGAGCAGTTCTTC
TRBD2	NA	TRBV6-5	TRBJ2-1	CASSYGGLAPEQFF	TGTGCCAGCAGTTACGGGGGACTAGCGCCCGAGCAGTTCTTC
NA	few	TRBV28	TRBJ2-7	CASIHFWGSYEQYF	TGTGCCAGCATCCACTTTTGGGGGTCCTACGAGCAGTACTTC
TRBD2	once	TRBV20-1	TRBJ2-7	CSARALGLAGYNEQYF	TGCAGTGCTAGGGCCCTTGGGCTAGCGGGTTACAATGAGCAGTACTTC
TRBD1	NA	TRBV20-1	TRBJ1-1	CSTRRGQGLGAFF	TGCAGTACTAGACGGGGACAGGGTCTTGGAGCTTTCTTT
TRBD1	few	TRBV12-3/TRBV12-4	TRBJ2-1	CASSFQGAANEQFF	TGTGCCAGCAGTTTTCAGGGGGCGGCAAATGAGCAGTTCTTC
NA	NA	TRBV20-1	TRBJ2-7	CSARIGGKSYEQYF	TGCAGTGCTAGAATTGGCGGGAAGTCCTACGAGCAGTACTTC